The entry below describes one TCR beta chain. The antigen remains unidentified. These data come from a study of post-analysis software for immune sequencing data. Unique molecular identifiers were built into the TCR beta cDNA libraries. TCRdb processed the PCR reads anew with MiXCR; each CDR3 protein has one entry. The sample has about 460,000 distinct CDR3 sequences; nearly 45% are singletons. Findings and limits, study-wide: About five TRBV segments occurring more often in patients than controls included TRBV5-6, TRBV5-1 and TRBV20-1. Significantly lower normalized Chao1 diversity was found in patients with multiple sclerosis relative to controls.

The length of the CDR3 is 15 residues. The V segment lost 2 bases and the J segment 4 bases; nucleotides outside the gene matches: 5. Looked up from germline, CDR1 is SGHRS and CDR2 is YFSETQ. This sequence originates from a girl aged 5 to 17 with multiple sclerosis. What was sequenced was blood. This chain joins TRBV5-1 and TRBJ2-3; TRBD2 matches at 9 bases. The CDR3: CASSFQREVSDTQYF. The CDR3 coding sequence is TGCGCCAGCAGCTTTCAGCGGGAGGTTTCAGATACGCAGTATTTT.